This is a list of T cell receptor beta chains from one sample in a study of T cells in Graves' hyperthyroidism and ophthalmopathy. One entry per CDR3 protein results from TCRdb running MiXCR on the multiplex PCR reads. The sample lists over 250,000 distinct CDR3 sequences, over 15% occurring once. The sequencing input was blood. The receptors come from a woman aged 55-75 years with Graves' ophthalmopathy. Both conserved end residues are part of each CDR3. D genes are given only for firm matches.

>-|TRBJ1-4|TRBV2
CASSEQTALNEKLFF
>TRBD1|TRBJ1-1|TRBV3-1
CASSQGGQGNRVAFF
>-|TRBJ1-2|TRBV15
CATSNQTGGYTF
>TRBD2|TRBJ2-7|TRBV2
CASSRTSYEQYF
>-|TRBJ2-7|TRBV27
CATSQGGEQYF
>TRBD2|TRBJ2-7|TRBV9
CASSYNLAGGLGEQYF
>-|TRBJ1-4|TRBV4-1
CASSETDSRGKLFF
>-|TRBJ2-5|TRBV7-2
CASSPELVSETQYF
>TRBD1|TRBJ2-7|TRBV4-3
CASSLGTGAHYEQYF
>-|TRBJ2-7|TRBV2
CASSGGPYEQYF